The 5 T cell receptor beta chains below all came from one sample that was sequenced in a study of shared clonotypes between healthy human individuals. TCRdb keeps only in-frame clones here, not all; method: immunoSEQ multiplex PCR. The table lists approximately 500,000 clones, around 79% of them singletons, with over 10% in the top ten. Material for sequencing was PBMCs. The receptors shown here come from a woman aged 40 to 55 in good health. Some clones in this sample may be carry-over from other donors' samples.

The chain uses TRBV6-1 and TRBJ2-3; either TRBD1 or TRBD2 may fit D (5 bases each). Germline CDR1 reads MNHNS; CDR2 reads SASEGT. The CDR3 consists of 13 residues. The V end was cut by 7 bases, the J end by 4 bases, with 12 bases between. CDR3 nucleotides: TGTGCCAGCATGGGGAGAGGGGCAGATACGCAGTATTTT. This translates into CASMGRGADTQYF.

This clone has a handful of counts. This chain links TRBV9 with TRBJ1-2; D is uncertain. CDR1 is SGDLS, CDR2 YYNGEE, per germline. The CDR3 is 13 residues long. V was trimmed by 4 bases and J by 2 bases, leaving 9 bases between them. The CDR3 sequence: CASSPRINYGYTF. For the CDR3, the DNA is TGTGCCAGCAGCCCCCGGATAAACTATGGCTACACCTTC.

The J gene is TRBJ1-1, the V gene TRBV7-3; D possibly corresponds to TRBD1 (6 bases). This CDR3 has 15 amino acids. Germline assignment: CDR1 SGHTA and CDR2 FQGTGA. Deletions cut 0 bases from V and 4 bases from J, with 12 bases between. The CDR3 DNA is TGTGCCAGCAGCTTAACGGGGGGCGGCGGCACTGAAGCTTTCTTT. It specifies CASSLTGGGGTEAFF.

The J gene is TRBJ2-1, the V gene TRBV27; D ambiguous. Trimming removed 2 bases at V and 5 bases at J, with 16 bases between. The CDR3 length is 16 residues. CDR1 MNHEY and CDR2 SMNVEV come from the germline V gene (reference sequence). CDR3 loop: CASSLGLVVSDNEQFF. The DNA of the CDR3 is TGTGCCAGCAGTTTAGGGTTGGTGGTTTCGGACAATGAGCAGTTCTTC.

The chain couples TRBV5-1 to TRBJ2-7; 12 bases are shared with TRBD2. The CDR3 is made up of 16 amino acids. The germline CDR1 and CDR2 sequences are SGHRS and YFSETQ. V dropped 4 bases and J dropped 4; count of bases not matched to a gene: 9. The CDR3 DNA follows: TGCGCCAGCAGCCCCTCCGGACTAGCGGGATTGTACGAGCAGTACTTC. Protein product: CASSPSGLAGLYEQYF.